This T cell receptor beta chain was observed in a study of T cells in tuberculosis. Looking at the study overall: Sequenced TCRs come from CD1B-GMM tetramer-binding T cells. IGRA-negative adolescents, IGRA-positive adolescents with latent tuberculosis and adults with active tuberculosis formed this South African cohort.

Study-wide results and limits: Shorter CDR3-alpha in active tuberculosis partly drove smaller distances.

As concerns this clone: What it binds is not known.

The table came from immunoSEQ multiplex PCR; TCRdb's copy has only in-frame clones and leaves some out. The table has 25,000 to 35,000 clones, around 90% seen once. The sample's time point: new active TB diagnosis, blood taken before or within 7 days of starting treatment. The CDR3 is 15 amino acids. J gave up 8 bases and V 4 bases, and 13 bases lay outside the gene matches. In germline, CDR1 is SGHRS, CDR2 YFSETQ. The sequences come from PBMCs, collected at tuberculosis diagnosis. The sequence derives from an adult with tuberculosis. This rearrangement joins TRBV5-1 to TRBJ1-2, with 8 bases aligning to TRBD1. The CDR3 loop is CASSLNSGQGGGYTF. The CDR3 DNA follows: TGCGCCAGCAGCCTCAACTCCGGACAGGGAGGAGGCTACACCTTC. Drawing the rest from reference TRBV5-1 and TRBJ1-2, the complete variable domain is KAGVTQTPRYLIKTRGQQVTLSCSPISGHRSVSWYQQTPGQGLQFLFEYFSETQRNKGNFPGRFSGRQFSNSRSEMNVSTLELGDSALYLCASSLNSGQGGGYTFGSGTRLTVV.